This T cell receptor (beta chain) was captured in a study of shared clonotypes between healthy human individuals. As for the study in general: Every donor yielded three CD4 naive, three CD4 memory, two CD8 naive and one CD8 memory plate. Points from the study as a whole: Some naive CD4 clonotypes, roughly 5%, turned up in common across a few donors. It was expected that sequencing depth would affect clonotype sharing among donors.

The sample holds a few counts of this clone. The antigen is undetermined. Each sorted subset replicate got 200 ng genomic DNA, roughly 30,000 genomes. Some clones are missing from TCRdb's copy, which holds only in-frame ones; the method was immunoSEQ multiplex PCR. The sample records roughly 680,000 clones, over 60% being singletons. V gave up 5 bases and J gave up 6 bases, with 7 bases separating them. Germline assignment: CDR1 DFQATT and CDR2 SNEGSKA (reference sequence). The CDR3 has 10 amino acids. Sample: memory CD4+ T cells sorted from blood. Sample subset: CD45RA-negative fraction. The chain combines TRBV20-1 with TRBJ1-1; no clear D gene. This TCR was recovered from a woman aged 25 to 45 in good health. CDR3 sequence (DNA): TGCAGTGCTGCCATGCCTGAAGCTTTCTTT. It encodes CSAAMPEAFF.